Listed below are T cell receptor beta chains from one sample, sequenced in a study of blood T cell repertoires in COVID-19. This table comes from immunoSEQ multiplex PCR, and its TCRdb copy is limited to in-frame clones, with some not included. The sample yields about 75,000 clones, around 83% seen once. Sequencing input: peripheral blood. These receptors were collected from a woman aged 45-59 years with acute or convalescent COVID-19. The CDR3 runs from the conserved cysteine through the conserved F or W. The D gene is left open where the match is weak. Not every row has a clone size; where given, it reads once, few, many or a size class.

NA,TRBJ1-1,TRBV5-4,NA,CASRSGIGTEAFF,TGTGCCAGCAGGTCGGGGATTGGCACTGAAGCTTTCTTT
NA,TRBJ2-7,TRBV5-6,NA,CASSLDRNLYEQYF,TGTGCCAGCAGCTTGGACAGAAACTTATACGAGCAGTACTTC
NA,TRBJ1-1,TRBV3-1/TRBV3-2,NA,CASSQGWTGGTEAFF,TGTGCCAGCAGCCAAGGGTGGACGGGGGGGACTGAAGCTTTCTTT
NA,TRBJ1-1,TRBV30,NA,CATSENTEAFF,TGTGCTACCAGTGAGAACACTGAAGCTTTCTTT
NA,TRBJ1-2,TRBV5-4,once,CASSLPGLAYGYTF,TGTGCCAGCAGCTTACCGGGACTGGCTTATGGCTACACCTTC
TRBD2,TRBJ2-3,TRBV30,NA,CAWSQGLAGLTDTQYF,TGTGCCTGGAGTCAGGGACTAGCGGGGCTCACAGATACGCAGTATTTT
TRBD2,TRBJ2-1,TRBV7-2,NA,CASSVGTSGGAEQFF,TGTGCCAGCAGCGTGGGGACTAGCGGGGGGGCTGAGCAGTTCTTC
NA,TRBJ1-1,TRBV5-4,NA,CASSLAGTSSEAFF,TGTGCCAGCAGCTTGGCGGGGACATCCTCTGAAGCTTTCTTT
TRBD1,TRBJ1-1,TRBV20-1,NA,CSTTGVIEAFF,TGCAGTACAACAGGGGTCATCGAAGCTTTCTTT
TRBD1,TRBJ1-2,TRBV12-3/TRBV12-4,few,CASSFQGVGGYTF,TGTGCCAGCAGTTTTCAGGGGGTAGGCGGCTACACCTTC
TRBD2,TRBJ2-1,TRBV5-6,NA,CASSIGTSGYNEQFF,TGTGCCAGCAGCATCGGGACTAGCGGATACAATGAGCAGTTCTTC
TRBD1,TRBJ2-2,TRBV28,NA,CASTPGQGWSGELFF,TGTGCCAGCACCCCGGGACAGGGGTGGTCCGGGGAGCTGTTTTTT
TRBD1,TRBJ2-1,TRBV5-1,NA,CASSSTGENEQFF,TGCGCCAGCAGCTCAACAGGGGAGAATGAGCAGTTCTTC
NA,TRBJ2-7,TRBV12-5,NA,CATRRDSSYEQYF,TGTGCTACCCGGCGGGACAGCTCCTACGAGCAGTACTTC
NA,TRBJ2-3,TRBV28,NA,CASSLSRDTQYF,TGTGCCAGCAGTTTGTCGCGGGATACGCAGTATTTT
NA,TRBJ1-6,TRBV6-2/TRBV6-3,once,CASSQDGQQNSPLHF,TGTGCCAGCAGTCAGGATGGACAGCAGAATTCACCCCTCCACTTT
NA,TRBJ1-1,TRBV4-2,NA,CASSQERGLEAFF,TGTGCCAGCAGCCAAGAAAGGGGACTGGAAGCTTTCTTT
NA,TRBJ2-7,TRBV3-1/TRBV3-2,NA,CASSAWTELRYEQYF,TGTGCCAGCAGCGCCTGGACTGAACTCCGCTACGAGCAGTACTTC
NA,TRBJ1-4,TRBV19,NA,CASSLDSAGEKLFF,TGTGCCAGTAGTTTGGACAGTGCTGGTGAAAAACTGTTTTTT
NA,TRBJ2-6,TRBV28,NA,CASSETRLSGANVLTF,TGTGCCAGCAGTGAGACTAGACTCTCTGGGGCCAACGTCCTGACTTTC
NA,TRBJ1-2,TRBV6-5,NA,CASSRPGSKGYTF,TGTGCCAGCTCCCGCCCCGGGTCGAAAGGCTACACCTTC
TRBD2,TRBJ2-3,TRBV2,NA,CASSEGSGRAGYTQYF,TGTGCCAGCAGTGAGGGTAGCGGGAGGGCCGGTTATACGCAGTATTTT
NA,TRBJ2-7,TRBV27,NA,CASSLNRLSYEQYF,TGTGCCAGCAGTTTAAACAGGTTATCCTACGAGCAGTACTTC
TRBD2,TRBJ2-6,TRBV6-4,NA,CASSDSGLATGANVLTF,TGTGCCAGCAGTGACTCGGGACTAGCGACTGGGGCCAACGTCCTGACTTTC
NA,TRBJ1-2,TRBV12-3/TRBV12-4,few,CASSLRGYGYTF,TGTGCCAGCAGCCTACGGGGTTATGGCTACACCTTC
NA,TRBJ2-3,TRBV3-1/TRBV3-2,NA,CASRKRWSSDTQYF,TGTGCCAGCAGAAAGCGGTGGAGTTCAGATACGCAGTATTTT
NA,TRBJ2-7,TRBV7-9,NA,CASSFSQGLNEQYF,TGTGCCAGCAGCTTCTCACAGGGTCTCAACGAGCAGTACTTC
TRBD1,TRBJ2-7,TRBV14,NA,CASSQKGQSKYEQYF,TGTGCCAGCAGCCAAAAGGGACAGTCCAAATACGAGCAGTACTTC
NA,TRBJ1-2,TRBV6-1,once,CASSETPRLYGYTF,TGTGCCAGCAGTGAAACCCCCAGGCTCTATGGCTACACCTTC
NA,TRBJ1-4,TRBV6-5,NA,CASRNRDTHEKLFF,TGTGCCAGCAGAAACAGGGATACCCATGAAAAACTGTTTTTT
NA,TRBJ1-5,TRBV6-6,NA,CAGSDSAGRSNQPQHF,TGTGCCGGCAGCGATTCAGCAGGGAGGAGCAATCAGCCCCAGCATTTT
TRBD2,TRBJ2-3,TRBV9,NA,CASSARPTSGSTDTQYF,TGTGCCAGCAGCGCGAGGCCTACTAGCGGTAGCACAGATACGCAGTATTTT
TRBD2,TRBJ2-7,TRBV4-3,NA,CASSQDKGISGWVYEQYF,TGCGCCAGCAGCCAAGATAAAGGAATTAGCGGGTGGGTCTACGAGCAGTACTTC
NA,TRBJ1-5,TRBV11-2,NA,CASSLDLPGSDQPQHF,TGTGCCAGCAGCTTAGATCTGCCCGGGTCAGACCAGCCCCAGCATTTT
TRBD2,TRBJ2-1,TRBV10-3,NA,CAISESRTSQQFF,TGTGCCATCAGTGAGTCGCGGACTAGTCAGCAGTTCTTC
NA,TRBJ1-5,TRBV7-3,NA,CASSLARRQSYQPQHF,TGTGCCAGCAGCCTAGCCCGGAGACAATCCTATCAGCCCCAGCATTTT
NA,TRBJ1-2,TRBV6-5,NA,CASSKPDSYGYTF,TGTGCCAGCAGCAAACCGGACAGCTATGGCTACACCTTC
NA,TRBJ1-1,TRBV28,NA,CASSFRGGVAEAFF,TGTGCCAGCAGTTTCAGGGGCGGCGTCGCTGAAGCTTTCTTT
TRBD1,TRBJ1-1,TRBV2,NA,CASSSKQGARTGNTEAFF,TGTGCCAGCAGCTCCAAACAGGGGGCTCGTACTGGGAACACTGAAGCTTTCTTT
TRBD1,TRBJ2-1,TRBV6-5,NA,CASTSTGGEQFF,TGTGCCAGCACATCTACAGGGGGAGAGCAGTTCTTC
NA,TRBJ1-1,TRBV7-3,NA,CASSLTQATEAFF,TGTGCCAGCAGCTTAACCCAGGCCACTGAAGCTTTCTTT
NA,TRBJ2-7,TRBV5-1,NA,CASSLAGQGTSGPYEQYF,TGCGCCAGCAGCTTGGCGGGACAGGGGACTAGCGGTCCCTACGAGCAGTACTTC
TRBD1,TRBJ1-2,TRBV19,NA,CASSIAPTGGDYGYTF,TGTGCCAGTAGTATAGCCCCGACAGGGGGCGACTATGGCTACACCTTC
NA,TRBJ1-3,TRBV4-2,NA,CASSQGKQGPGNTIYF,TGTGCCAGCAGCCAAGGTAAACAGGGACCTGGAAACACCATATATTTT
TRBD2,TRBJ2-7,TRBV2,few,CASSFFLQREKRLSLYEQYF,TGTGCCAGCAGTTTTTTCTTACAGCGGGAGAAACGGCTTAGCCTCTACGAGCAGTACTTC
TRBD2,TRBJ2-7,TRBV6-2/TRBV6-3,NA,CASSYPLALAGGSGYEQYF,TGTGCCAGCAGTTACCCTCTCGCCCTAGCGGGGGGCTCAGGCTACGAGCAGTACTTC
TRBD1,TRBJ1-2,TRBV6-5,NA,CASSYDPGQGGGYTF,TGTGCCAGCAGTTACGATCCGGGACAGGGTGGGGGCTACACCTTC
NA,TRBJ1-3,TRBV14,NA,CASSPRGSGNTIYF,TGTGCCAGCAGCCCCCGGGGCTCTGGAAACACCATATATTTT
TRBD2,TRBJ2-1,TRBV3-1/TRBV3-2,once,CASSHPPGLAYNEQFF,TGTGCCAGCAGCCACCCACCGGGACTAGCCTACAATGAGCAGTTCTTC
NA,TRBJ2-3,TRBV29-1,NA,CSVVGFAAGPTDTQYF,TGCAGCGTTGTGGGGTTTGCTGCGGGGCCCACAGATACGCAGTATTTT
NA,TRBJ2-1,TRBV5-1,NA,CASSLLGSAKGNEQFF,TGCGCCAGCAGCTTGCTGGGCTCCGCTAAAGGAAATGAGCAGTTCTTC
NA,TRBJ2-1,TRBV7-8,NA,CASHQHADEQFF,TGTGCCAGCCATCAACACGCCGATGAGCAGTTCTTC
NA,TRBJ1-1,TRBV18,NA,CASSPNRDILRTDTEAFF,TGTGCCAGCTCACCCAACCGGGACATACTTAGGACGGACACTGAAGCTTTCTTT
NA,TRBJ2-3,TRBV4-3,NA,CASSLYFRDTDTQYF,TGCGCCAGCAGCCTATACTTCAGGGACACAGATACGCAGTATTTT
NA,TRBJ2-5,TRBV5-1,NA,CASSLSKLETQYF,TGCGCCAGCAGCTTGTCCAAACTAGAGACCCAGTACTTC
NA,TRBJ2-7,TRBV19,NA,CASTRGQGLYEQYF,TGTGCCAGTACGCGGGGCCAAGGGCTCTACGAGCAGTACTTC
TRBD1,TRBJ2-7,TRBV18,NA,CASSGTGYEQYF,TGTGCCAGCTCCGGGACAGGGTACGAGCAGTACTTC
NA,TRBJ2-3,TRBV27,NA,CASSSLIWRDTQYF,TGTGCCAGCAGTTCTCTCATTTGGAGGGATACGCAGTATTTT
NA,TRBJ1-1,TRBV3-1/TRBV3-2,NA,CASSQGGRGTEAFF,TGTGCCAGCAGCCAAGGGGGGAGGGGGACTGAAGCTTTCTTT
NA,TRBJ1-5,TRBV7-9,NA,CASSLANDWYSNQPQHF,TGTGCCAGCAGCTTAGCAAACGACTGGTATAGCAATCAGCCCCAGCATTTT